This section outlines one TCR beta chain sequence together with its context. The antigen is unknown. The entry originates in a study of T cells in narcolepsy. On the study more broadly: Healthy controls were enrolled alongside patients with narcolepsy type 1 or type 2. Regarding the study as a whole: HCRT-specific and TRIB2-specific autoreactive clonotypes appeared among same-patient CSF and blood CD4+ clonotypes.

Repertoires were generated with immunoSEQ multiplex PCR, while TCRdb's copy carries only in-frame clones and drops some. The table records about 20,000 clones, 80% to 85% of them present only once. V was clipped by 2 bases and J by 8 bases; unmatched bases: 8. Germline V gene data show CDR1 as SGHTA and CDR2 as FQGNSA. This CDR3 is built from 15 residues. This TCR came from a human donor in good health. Sequencing was carried out using memory (CD45RA-) CD4+ T cells from blood. The chain recombines TRBV7-2 with TRBJ1-2, with 10 bases lining up with TRBD1. In DNA form, the CDR3 reads TGTGCCAGCAGCTTACCGGGACAGGGGCAACAAGGCTACACCTTC. Translated: CASSLPGQGQQGYTF.